These 30 T cell receptor beta chains were sequenced from one sample in a study of blood T cell repertoires in COVID-19. Only in-frame clones appear in the TCRdb table, and some are missing; sequencing was by immunoSEQ multiplex PCR. The sample holds under 200,000 clones, 83% seen once. Source material: PBMCs or T cells enriched from blood (not recorded which). All receptors come from a woman in her forties or fifties in a cohort exposed to, infected with or recovered from COVID-19 (not recorded which).

The chain is built from TRBV2 and TRBJ2-3; 7 positions match TRBD2. The CDR3 is made up of 17 amino acids. V lost 0 bases to trimming and J lost 1 base; unmatched junction nucleotides: 7. Germline CDR1 reads SNHLY; CDR2 reads FYNNEI. CDR3 sequence (DNA): TGTGCCAGCAGTGAAGCGCGGGGGAAGCGGGGCACAGATACGCAGTATTTT. It codes for CASSEARGKRGTDTQYF.

The count of this clone is one. The chain employs TRBV2 and TRBJ2-3, with D maybe TRBD1 (5 bases). This CDR3 spans 14 amino acids. Germline values: CDR1 SNHLY, CDR2 FYNNEI. V dropped 3 bases and J dropped 5 bases, with 12 bases sitting between them. The chain's CDR3 is CASSDGQGGDTQYF. The CDR3 DNA reads TGTGCCAGCAGTGATGGGCAGGGCGGAGATACGCAGTATTTT.

This chain uses TRBV4-2 with TRBJ2-7, with 7 bases lining up with TRBD1. J was trimmed by 2 bases and V by 2 bases; bases with no gene match: 3. This CDR3 has 14 amino acids. Germline values: CDR1 LGHNA, CDR2 YNFKEQ. The DNA for the CDR3 is TGTGCCAGCAGCCAATGGGACAGAGCCTACGAGCAGTACTTC. This codes for CASSQWDRAYEQYF.

The V gene is TRBV4-3, the J gene TRBJ2-1; 10 positions agree with TRBD2. Germline CDR1 LGHNA, CDR2 YSLEER. J was trimmed by 8 bases and V by 0 bases; bases with no gene match: 7. The CDR3 consists of 16 residues. CDR3 nucleotides: TGCGCCAGCAGCCAAGATTTGCTAGCGGGGGATTATGAGCAGTTCTTC. This codes for CASSQDLLAGDYEQFF.

This sequence joins TRBV7-9 and TRBJ2-5, with TRBD2 matching 13 bases. CDR1 and CDR2 from the germline V gene are SEHNR and FQNEAQ (reference sequence). The V and J ends lost 6 bases and 10 bases, in that order; junction bases with no gene match: 11. This CDR3 region has 15 residues. CDR3 residues: CASRLQLAGGHVQYF. CDR3 sequence (DNA): TGTGCCAGCAGACTCCAACTAGCGGGAGGGCATGTCCAGTACTTC.

The V gene is TRBV11-2, the J gene TRBJ2-7; 9 nucleotides agree with TRBD2. Trimming took 1 base from V and 4 from J; bases not matched to a gene: 8. The CDR3 loop spans 16 amino acids. Germline lookup yields CDR1 SGHAT and CDR2 FQNNGV. The DNA of the CDR3 is TGTGCCAGCAGCTTAGTGTCTAGCGGGGTTACATACGAGCAGTACTTC. This gives the protein CASSLVSSGVTYEQYF.

The J gene is TRBJ2-7, the V gene TRBV19; 7 positions agree with TRBD1. The V and J ends lost 4 bases and 3 bases, in that order; junction bases with no gene match: 9. The CDR3 contains 15 residues. Per germline, CDR1 LNHDA and CDR2 SQIVND (reference sequence). Here the CDR3 reads CASSRSGTVDYEQYF. The CDR3 bases are TGTGCCAGTAGTAGATCCGGGACAGTAGACTACGAGCAGTACTTC.

The chain carries TRBV9 and TRBJ1-6; 8 nucleotides line up with TRBD1. Germline V gene sequence: CDR1 SGDLS, CDR2 YYNGEE. Trimming cost V 3 bases and J 6 bases; bases outside gene matches: 11. There are 17 residues in the CDR3. CDR3 sequence (DNA): TGTGCCAGCAGCGCCTTTGGCCAGGGGGCGAGTAATTCACCCCTCCACTTT. It codes for CASSAFGQGASNSPLHF.

This clone was observed a single time. The J gene is TRBJ1-5, the V gene TRBV5-6, with D unclear. V was pared by 0 bases and J by 1 base, with 8 bases between. CDR3 length: 15 amino acids. The V gene's germline CDR1 is SGHDT and CDR2 YYEEEE. The CDR3 region is CASSLGDTSNQPQHF. The CDR3 bases are TGTGCCAGCAGCTTGGGAGATACGAGCAATCAGCCCCAGCATTTT.

This chain connects TRBV6-5 to TRBJ1-2; D perhaps matches TRBD1 (5 bases). The CDR3 covers 16 residues. Trimming pared 4 bases from V and 8 bases from J, leaving 23 bases between. CDR1 MNHEY and CDR2 SVGAGI come from the germline V gene. The CDR3: CASSLHGASADLGYTF. In DNA, the CDR3 is TGTGCCAGCAGTTTACATGGGGCTTCCGCCGACTTAGGCTACACCTTC.

The rearrangement joins TRBV2 to TRBJ1-5; TRBD1 aligns across 7 bases. Looked up from germline, CDR1 is SNHLY and CDR2 is FYNNEI. V lost 5 bases to trimming and J lost 4 bases; unmatched junction nucleotides: 5. The CDR3 sequence is 14 residues long. The CDR3: CASSTDRVNQPQHF. The DNA of the CDR3 is TGTGCCAGCAGTACCGACAGGGTAAATCAGCCCCAGCATTTT.

The chain links TRBV28 to TRBJ1-6; TRBD1 is a possible D gene (6 bases). There are 14 residues in the CDR3. Germline CDR1 and CDR2: MDHEN and SYDVKM. The ends were cut back, 8 bases at V and 9 bases at J, with 17 bases in the middle. The CDR3 nucleotides read TGTGCCAGCTCGAAACACAGGGAGTCTTCACCCCTCCACTTT. Translated, it gives CASSKHRESSPLHF.

The chain employs TRBV5-1 and TRBJ2-1; tentatively, D is TRBD1 (6 bases). The CDR3 extends over 13 amino acids. The germline V gene has CDR1 SGHRS and CDR2 YFSETQ. Between the trimmed V and J ends, which lost 4 bases and 7 bases, there was a span of 12 bases. CDR3 coding DNA: TGCGCCAGCAGCCAACAGGGTGGTAATGAGCAGTTCTTC. Translating gives CASSQQGGNEQFF.

This clone was seen a single time. The chain links TRBV11-3 to TRBJ2-1; D is possibly TRBD1 (5 bases). Germline CDR1 reads SGHNT; CDR2 reads YENEEA. The CDR3 runs 16 residues. Trimming shortened V by 5 bases and J by 7 bases, and 21 bases separated the two germline ends. CDR3 coding DNA: TGTGCCAGCAGCGCCTCCCGGACACTAAGCCGGAATGAGCAGTTCTTC. The encoded protein is CASSASRTLSRNEQFF.

This clone was seen a single time. The chain employs TRBV21-1 and TRBJ1-3. TRBV21-1 represents a pseudogene. This CDR3 comprises 16 residues. The CDR3 nucleotides read TGTGCCAGCAGCACAACCGACAGCGGGAAAGGAAACACCATATATTTT. Protein product: CASSTTDSGKGNTIYF.

The V and J genes are TRBV6-1 and TRBJ1-2; D perhaps matches TRBD1 (5 bases). The V gene's germline CDR1 is MNHNS and CDR2 SASEGT. This CDR3 has 16 residues. Trimming shortened V by 3 bases and J by 4 bases, and 18 bases separated the two germline ends. The CDR3 sequence: CASSDGPQGTAYGYTF. The CDR3, as DNA: TGTGCCAGCAGTGATGGTCCCCAGGGAACGGCCTATGGCTACACCTTC.

The V gene is TRBV5-4, the J gene TRBJ2-5; 15 bases line up with TRBD2. The junction had 9 bases not matched to a gene; V was cut back by 4 bases and J by 5 bases. The CDR3 has 17 residues. Germline V gene lookup returns CDR1 SGHNT and CDR2 YYREEE (reference sequence). CDR3 sequence (DNA): TGTGCCAGCAGCGCCGGACTAGCGGGAGGGCAAAAGGAGACCCAGTACTTC. Translation: CASSAGLAGGQKETQYF.

V gene TRBV11-2 combines with J gene TRBJ2-7; the D gene is possibly TRBD2 (5 bases). CDR1 SGHAT and CDR2 FQNNGV come from the germline V gene. The CDR3 runs to 11 residues. Trimming took off 5 bases at V and 3 bases at J, with 5 bases between the two ends. The CDR3 DNA is TGTGCCAGCAGCCGGGGCTACGAGCAGTACTTC. Translation: CASSRGYEQYF. The full variable domain, with the rest looked up from reference TRBV11-2 and TRBJ2-7, is EAGVAQSPRYKIIEKRQSVAFWCNPISGHATLYWYQQILGQGPKLLIQFQNNGVVDDSQLPKDRFSAERLKGVDSTLKIQPAKLEDSAVYLCASSRGYEQYFGPGTRLTVT.

The rearrangement uses TRBV4-1 and TRBJ2-2, with D hard to call. CDR1 and CDR2 (germline): MGHRA, YSYEKL. Deletions cut 5 bases from V and 4 bases from J, with 20 bases between. The CDR3 contains 17 residues. CDR3 protein: CASSSNQRSRSTGELFF. DNA for the CDR3: TGCGCCAGCAGCTCCAATCAACGGAGCAGAAGCACCGGGGAGCTGTTTTTT.

The V and J genes are TRBV29-1 and TRBJ1-1; D ambiguous. Germline CDR1 SQVTM, CDR2 ANQGSEA. The length of the CDR3 is 14 residues. The V end was cut by 5 bases, the J end by 0 bases, with 13 bases between. The CDR3 DNA is TGCAGCGTTTATGCTTCCAACATGAACACTGAAGCTTTCTTT. This sequence encodes CSVYASNMNTEAFF. Based on the CDR3 plus reference TRBV29-1 and TRBJ1-1, the full variable domain is SAVISQKPSRDICQRGTSLTIQCQVDSQVTMMFWYRQQPGQSLTLIATANQGSEATYESGFVIDKFPISRPNLTFSTLTVSNMSPEDSSIYLCSVYASNMNTEAFFGQGTRLTVV.

V usage is TRBV3-1 (or the pseudogene TRBV3-2) and J usage is TRBJ1-2; 7 bases line up with TRBD1. Germline CDR1 reads LGHDT; CDR2 reads YNNKEL (reference sequence). The CDR3 length is 16 residues. V lost 1 base, J lost 5 bases, and 10 bases stayed unmatched. In DNA, the CDR3 is TGTGCCAGCAGCCAAGGGACAGGTGGGAGGCAATATGGCTACACCTTC. As protein: CASSQGTGGRQYGYTF.

V gene TRBV18 combines with J gene TRBJ1-1, with 7 nucleotides matching TRBD1. Losses at the gene ends were 3 bases for V and 4 bases for J; bases not matched to a gene: 8. Germline V lookup: CDR1 KGHSH, CDR2 LQKENI. CDR3 length equals 15 residues. DNA of the CDR3: TGTGCCAGCTCACCGGAGGGCCAGGGGGGCACTGAAGCTTTCTTT. This gives the protein CASSPEGQGGTEAFF.

V usage is TRBV5-1 and J usage is TRBJ1-2; 8 nucleotides align to TRBD1. The length of the CDR3 is 13 residues. Germline-derived CDR1 and CDR2 are SGHRS and YFSETQ. J lost 8 bases, V lost 4 bases, and 7 bases had no gene match. The CDR3 bases are TGCGCCAGCAGCGAATCAGGGGGCCGGGGCTACACCTTC. This translates into CASSESGGRGYTF.

This clone was recorded once. One end of the junction varies from germline; a read error may be responsible. The chain links TRBV29-1 to TRBJ2-2; 11 nucleotides agree with TRBD1. The CDR3 sequence is 14 residues long. The V gene's germline CDR1 is SQVTM and CDR2 ANQGSEA. CDR3 nucleotide sequence: TGTGGGGGACAGGGGGTCCTGAACACCGGGGAGCTGTTTTTT. It yields the protein CGGQGVLNTGELFF.

V is TRBV30 and J is TRBJ2-6, with D tentatively TRBD1 (5 bases). Germline CDR1 GTSNPN, CDR2 SVGIG (reference sequence). The V end was cut by 2 bases, the J end by 1 base, with 12 bases between. The CDR3 is 16 residues long. This CDR3 is CAWSNTGPSGANVLTF. The CDR3, as DNA: TGTGCCTGGAGTAATACAGGCCCTTCTGGGGCCAACGTCCTGACTTTC. Full variable domain (remainder filled in from reference TRBV30 and TRBJ2-6): SQTIHQWPATLVQPVGSPLSLECTVEGTSNPNLYWYRQAAGRGLQLLFYSVGIGQISSEVPQNLSASRPQDRQFILSSKKLLLSDSGFYLCAWSNTGPSGANVLTFGAGSRLTVL.

This chain links TRBV11-2 with TRBJ2-1; 10 bases line up with TRBD2. Germline V gene data show CDR1 as SGHAT and CDR2 as FQNNGV. With V trimmed by 5 bases and J by 7 bases, 8 bases remained unmatched. The CDR3 has 15 residues. The CDR3 here is CASSPSGGARNEQFF. CDR3 sequence (DNA): TGTGCCAGCAGCCCGAGCGGGGGGGCCAGAAATGAGCAGTTCTTC.

The chain recombines TRBV19 with TRBJ2-3, with a possible D match to TRBD2 (7 bases). The CDR3 is 15 amino acids. V lost 3 bases to trimming and J lost 6 bases, with 16 bases between them. CDR1 and CDR2 from the germline V gene are LNHDA and SQIVND (reference sequence). CDR3 residues: CASSIMGGAGDTQYF. As DNA, the CDR3 is TGTGCCAGTAGTATCATGGGGGGGGCCGGGGATACGCAGTATTTT.

CDR3 nucleotides: TGTGCCAGCAGCCCGACGTGGGGCGCCTACAATGAGCAGTTCTTC. This encodes CASSPTWGAYNEQFF. The gene calls are TRBV7-2 and TRBJ2-1; tentatively, D is TRBD1 (5 bases). CDR1 and CDR2 from the germline V gene are SGHTA and FQGNSA. Trimming took 5 bases from V and 2 from J, leaving 13 bases between them. The CDR3 is made up of 15 amino acids.

The CDR3 loop is CAISEAQGAGQPQHF. In DNA form, the CDR3 reads TGTGCCATCAGTGAGGCACAGGGGGCAGGTCAGCCCCAGCATTTT. The gene calls are TRBV10-3 and TRBJ1-5; TRBD1 matches 9 bases. This CDR3 region has 15 residues. V lost 2 bases, J lost 6 bases, and 5 bases stayed unmatched. CDR1 is ENHRY and CDR2 is SYGVKD in the germline V gene.

V gene TRBV2 combines with J gene TRBJ1-6, with a possible D match to TRBD1 (6 bases). This CDR3 comprises 15 residues. V lost 0 bases and J 7 bases, leaving 10 bases between the germline ends. Per the germline V gene, CDR1 is SNHLY and CDR2 is FYNNEI. The CDR3 coding sequence is TGTGCCAGCAGTGAAGCGCAGGGGAAGAATTCACCCCTCCACTTT. As protein: CASSEAQGKNSPLHF.